These 30 T cell receptor beta chains originate from one sample sequenced in a study of T cell repertoires in cytomegalovirus infection (dated by TCRdb to between 2019 and 2020). The sequencer was an Illumina HiSeq 1500. The public sequencing data were trimmed at Q25 with fastp and processed into clonotypes with MiXCR by TCRdb, which kept only in-frame beta chains. Every CDR3 protein is listed once, alongside the most common genes and DNA of its rows. The sample data list around 100,000 distinct CDR3 sequences, and about a tenth of these were observed just once. In total, the top ten clones hold approximately 33% of the sample. No antigen is known for these receptors. The material sequenced was PBMCs, sequenced either directly or after in vitro stimulation (not recorded which). The receptor source for this set is a human donor in good health (CMV status not recorded). Some clones in this sample may be carry-over from other donors' samples.

This clonotype was seen repeatedly, ten times or more. The CDR3 reads CASSQRYEQFF. The CDR3, as DNA: TGTGCCAGCAGCCAACGCTATGAGCAGTTCTTC. This rearrangement joins TRBV7-2 to TRBJ2-1; no clear D gene. V lost 5 bases to trimming and J lost 8 bases, with 7 bases between them. CDR3 size: 11 residues. Germline V CDR1 and CDR2: SGHTA, FQGNSA.

This chain connects TRBV15 to TRBJ2-7, with D possibly being TRBD1 or TRBD2 (5 bases each). Between the trimmed V and J ends, which lost 2 bases and 2 bases, there was a span of 10 bases. Germline CDR1 and CDR2: LNHNV and YYDKDF (reference sequence). The CDR3 covers 14 residues. The CDR3 sequence is CATSRTGATYEQYV. In nucleotides, the CDR3 is TGTGCCACCAGCAGAACCGGGGCCACCTACGAGCAGTACGTC.

This clonotype has a count of ten or more. The chain recombines TRBV7-3 with TRBJ2-1; unclear D gene. This CDR3 region has 14 residues. Germline V gene lookup returns CDR1 SGHTA and CDR2 FQGTGA. V lost 0 bases and J 9 bases, leaving 12 bases between the germline ends. DNA of the CDR3: TGTGCCAGCAGCTTAACGGGTTCGCAAAGTGAGCAGTTCTTC. Translating gives CASSLTGSQSEQFF.

This clonotype was found a few times. V and J are TRBV12-3 or TRBV12-4 and TRBJ1-1; possible D gene TRBD1, 6 bases. The CDR3 has 13 residues. V was shortened by 7 bases and J by 2 bases, with 11 bases between the two germline ends. The CDR3 loop is CASTWTANTEAFF. In DNA form, the CDR3 reads TGTGCCAGCACCTGGACAGCTAACACTGAAGCTTTCTTT.

The V call is TRBV6-1, the J call TRBJ2-5, with D perhaps matching TRBD1 (6 bases). The germline CDR1 and CDR2 sequences are MNHNS and SASEGT. This CDR3 is 12 amino acids long. Trimming took 6 bases from V and 3 from J, leaving 8 bases between them. CDR3 amino acids: CASRHREETQYF. The CDR3 coding sequence is TGTGCCAGCAGGCACAGGGAAGAGACCCAGTACTTC.

This chain connects TRBV7-9 to TRBJ2-5, with 7 positions matching TRBD2. V shed 3 bases and J 1 base; nucleotides not matched to a gene: 5. The CDR3 totals 15 residues. The germline V gene encodes CDR1 SEHNR and CDR2 FQNEAQ (reference sequence). Written as DNA, the CDR3 is TGTGCCAGCAGCTTTGGGCGGGAGATCCAAGAGACCCAGTACTTC. It yields the protein CASSFGREIQETQYF.

V is TRBV28 and J is TRBJ2-1, with 11 bases that match TRBD2. V was pared by 3 bases and J by 6 bases, with 4 bases of the junction left unmatched. The CDR3 runs 15 residues. The germline V gene has CDR1 MDHEN and CDR2 SYDVKM. For the CDR3, the DNA is TGTGCCAGCAGTTTGTTCACTAGCGGGAGCAATGAGCAGTTCTTC. It yields the protein CASSLFTSGSNEQFF.

This clonotype has a count of ten or more. The genes are TRBV7-9 and TRBJ2-5, with 7 nucleotides matching TRBD1. This CDR3 spans 14 amino acids. Unmatched junction bases numbered 7, after V lost 6 bases and J lost 3 bases. CDR1 and CDR2 (germline): SEHNR, FQNEAQ (reference sequence). The CDR3 DNA sequence: TGTGCCAGCAGTCCAACAGGGGTGGAAGAGACCCAGTACTTC. Its protein is CASSPTGVEETQYF.

V usage is TRBV6-6 and J usage is TRBJ2-2; D remains ambiguous. V lost 0 bases, J lost 8 bases, and 4 bases lay in between. CDR1 and CDR2 (germline): MNHNY, SVGAGI (reference sequence). The CDR3 has 12 residues. CDR3 protein: CASSYSTGELFF. CDR3 nucleotides: TGTGCCAGCAGTTACTCGACGGGGGAGCTGTTTTTT.

This clonotype was recorded at least ten times. J is TRBJ2-3 and V is TRBV7-9, with 11 positions matching TRBD2. The V and J ends lost 5 bases and 5 bases, in that order; junction bases with no gene match: 6. The length of the CDR3 is 15 residues. Germline V gene sequence: CDR1 SEHNR, CDR2 FQNEAQ (reference sequence). CDR3 DNA sequence: TGTGCCAGCAGCAAACCCGGGACTAGCGGAGATACGCAGTATTTT. Protein: CASSKPGTSGDTQYF. The whole variable domain, remainder taken from reference TRBV7-9 and TRBJ2-3, is DTGVSQNPRHKITKRGQNVTFRCDPISEHNRLYWYRQTLGQGPEFLTYFQNEAQLEKSRLLSDRFSAERPKGSFSTLEIQRTEQGDSAMYLCASSKPGTSGDTQYFGPGTRLTVL.

The chain carries TRBV6-5 and TRBJ1-3, with no clear D. Germline-derived CDR1 and CDR2 are MNHEY and SVGAGI. Deletions cut 3 bases from V and 0 bases from J, with 9 bases between. The CDR3 length is 15 residues. CDR3 nucleotide sequence: TGTGCCAGCAGTTATTTGCGGAGCTCTGGAAACACCATATATTTT. This codes for CASSYLRSSGNTIYF.

This clonotype came up many times. The gene calls are TRBV28 and TRBJ1-2; a possible D gene is TRBD1 (5 bases). The CDR3 is 13 residues long. Germline CDR1 reads MDHEN; CDR2 reads SYDVKM. Trimming took 9 bases from V and 6 from J, leaving 17 bases between them. CDR3 in DNA: TGTGCCAGGCAGAAAAGGGGTACGGATGGCTACACCTTC. It specifies CARQKRGTDGYTF.

The chain has TRBV12-3 or TRBV12-4 and TRBJ1-2, with a weak D call TRBD1 (5 bases). Trimming took off 0 bases at V and 3 bases at J, with 8 bases between the two ends. The CDR3 covers 14 residues. The CDR3, as DNA: TGTGCCAGCAGTTTAGCGGGGGGTTACTATGGCTACACCTTC. It is translated as CASSLAGGYYGYTF.

This clonotype was detected ten times or more. The chain carries TRBV5-4 and TRBJ2-3; 8 bases fit TRBD1. CDR3 length: 14 residues. Germline-derived CDR1 and CDR2 are SGHNT and YYREEE (reference sequence). Germline trimming cut 6 bases from V and 3 bases from J; bases unmatched to any gene: 6. The CDR3 region is CASMNDRGTDTQYF. Here the CDR3 DNA reads TGTGCCAGCATGAATGACAGGGGTACAGATACGCAGTATTTT.

CDR3 protein: CATSRVGLADDTGELFF. The CDR3, as DNA: TGTGCCACCAGCAGAGTGGGACTAGCGGACGACACCGGGGAGCTGTTTTTT. The chain uses TRBV15 and TRBJ2-2; 11 bases are a match to TRBD2. The J segment lost 3 bases and the V segment lost 1 base, leaving 4 bases of the junction unmatched. In germline, CDR1 is LNHNV, CDR2 YYDKDF (reference sequence). This CDR3 comprises 17 residues.

J is TRBJ1-5 and V is TRBV27, with D tentatively TRBD1 (6 bases). The CDR3 is 15 amino acids. Per the germline V gene, CDR1 is MNHEY and CDR2 is SMNVEV (reference sequence). Trimming left V 0 bases short and J 0 bases short, with 6 bases between. In nucleotides, the CDR3 is TGTGCCAGCAGTTTATCGGGACATAGCAATCAGCCCCAGCATTTT. Its protein product is CASSLSGHSNQPQHF.

This clonotype was seen at least ten times. This CDR3 reads CASSSLDHTDTQYF. The DNA of the CDR3 is TGTGCCAGCAGCTCCCTTGACCACACAGATACGCAGTATTTT. V and J are TRBV7-3 and TRBJ2-3; D remains unclear. The CDR3 spans 14 residues. CDR1 SGHTA and CDR2 FQGTGA come from the germline V gene. Between the trimmed V and J ends, which lost 4 bases and 2 bases, there was a span of 10 bases.

The V call is TRBV4-1, the J call TRBJ2-3, with TRBD2 matching over 14 bases. After removal of 5 bases from V and 6 bases from J, the junction contained 10 bases not matched to a gene. Germline V gives CDR1 MGHRA, CDR2 YSYEKL. The CDR3 length is 17 residues. The CDR3 DNA reads TGCGCCAGCAGCTTCTCGACTAGCGGGAGGGCCGATGATACGCAGTATTTT. Protein: CASSFSTSGRADDTQYF.

This clonotype was detected many times. The genes are TRBV7-2 and TRBJ2-3, with D perhaps assigned TRBD1 or TRBD2 (5 bases each). V lost 1 base and J 4 bases, leaving 9 bases between the germline ends. CDR3 length equals 14 residues. The germline CDR1 and CDR2 sequences are SGHTA and FQGNSA. CDR3 residues: CASSLVGTPDTQYF. DNA for the CDR3: TGTGCCAGCAGCTTAGTTGGGACGCCAGATACGCAGTATTTT. Complete variable domain (other parts from reference TRBV7-2 and TRBJ2-3): GAGVSQSPSNKVTEKGKDVELRCDPISGHTALYWYRQSLGQGLEFLIYFQGNSAPDKSGLPSDRFSAERTGGSVSTLTIQRTQQEDSAVYLCASSLVGTPDTQYFGPGTRLTVL.

This clonotype was counted at least ten times. V and J are TRBV7-2 and TRBJ2-5; D gene unclear. Per the germline V gene, CDR1 is SGHTA and CDR2 is FQGNSA. This CDR3 region has 13 residues. Deletions cut 6 bases from V and 1 base from J, with 9 bases between. CDR3 sequence reads: CASRVPPQETQYF. The CDR3 bases are TGTGCCAGCAGGGTCCCCCCCCAAGAGACCCAGTACTTC.

This clonotype was seen at least ten times. The chain couples TRBV19 to TRBJ1-5; no reliable D call. The CDR3 has 14 residues. Trimming shortened V by 4 bases and J by 5 bases, and 12 bases separated the two germline ends. Germline V gene sequence: CDR1 LNHDA, CDR2 SQIVND (reference sequence). The CDR3, as DNA: TGTGCCAGTAGTACTTCCCGGTCCGATCAGCCCCAGCATTTT. This gives the protein CASSTSRSDQPQHF.

This clonotype was seen many times. The rearrangement links TRBV10-3 to TRBJ2-7; possibly TRBD1 for D (6 bases). Trimming pared 2 bases from V and 3 bases from J, leaving 14 bases between. This CDR3 comprises 15 residues. Per germline, CDR1 ENHRY and CDR2 SYGVKD. CDR3 DNA sequence: TGTGCCATCAGTGAGATACCCCGGGACAACTACGAGCAGTACTTC. It encodes CAISEIPRDNYEQYF.

The genes are TRBV12-3 or TRBV12-4 and TRBJ2-7, with no clear D. The CDR3 contains 13 residues. V was cut by 2 bases and J by 1 base, with 6 bases left in between. This chain's CDR3 is CASSLLVSYEQYF. For the CDR3, the DNA is TGTGCCAGCAGTTTACTGGTTTCCTACGAGCAGTACTTC.

This clonotype was counted at least ten times. This chain links TRBV7-2 with TRBJ1-3; the D is unclear. The CDR3 is 16 residues long. The V gene's germline CDR1 is SGHTA and CDR2 FQGNSA. Trimming took 0 bases from V and 1 from J, leaving 10 bases between them. The CDR3 region has the DNA TGTGCCAGCAGCTTAGCCCCGGCGGGGTCTGGAAACACCATATATTTT. Its protein is CASSLAPAGSGNTIYF.

The table lists this clonotype with a few counts. The chain is built from TRBV6-2 or TRBV6-3 and TRBJ2-7; 8 bases are a match to TRBD1. The V gene's germline CDR1 is MNHEY and CDR2 SVGEGT. The ends lost 1 base at V and 0 bases at J; junction bases unmatched: 11. This CDR3 has 18 amino acids. The CDR3 DNA sequence: TGTGCCAGCAGTTACTTGCCTTGGCGGACAGGGATCTCCTACGAGCAGTACGTC. This gives the protein CASSYLPWRTGISYEQYV.

The rearrangement uses TRBV6-1 and TRBJ2-3, with 7 bases identical to TRBD1. The CDR3 loop spans 15 amino acids. The germline gives CDR1 MNHNS, CDR2 SASEGT. The J segment lost 8 bases and the V segment lost 2 bases, leaving 10 bases of the junction unmatched. The CDR3 DNA sequence: TGTGCCAGCAGTGAAAGAACAGGGGCCCAAGGTACGCAGTATTTT. Translation gives CASSERTGAQGTQYF.

The rearrangement uses TRBV7-8 and TRBJ2-3; 12 nucleotides match TRBD2. With V trimmed by 5 bases and J by 4 bases, 13 bases remained unmatched. CDR3 length: 18 residues. The germline gives CDR1 SGHVS, CDR2 FQNEAQ. CDR3 residues: CASSRDPRLAGAPDTQYF. The CDR3 nucleotides read TGTGCCAGCAGCCGCGACCCGAGACTAGCGGGAGCCCCAGATACGCAGTATTTT. Looking up the rest from reference TRBV7-8 and TRBJ2-3 gives the full variable domain: GAGVSQSPRYKVAKRGQDVALRCDPISGHVSLFWYQQALGQGPEFLTYFQNEAQLDKSGLPSDRFFAERPEGSVSTLKIQRTQQEDSAVYLCASSRDPRLAGAPDTQYFGPGTRLTVL.

V is TRBV7-9 and J is TRBJ2-3; a possible D gene is TRBD2 (5 bases). Germline loops: CDR1 SEHNR, CDR2 FQNEAQ (reference sequence). The CDR3 covers 16 residues. The V and J ends lost 8 bases and 0 bases respectively, with 18 bases between them. The CDR3 coding sequence is TGTGCCAGCCGGGAAGGACTCCGTCAGAGCACAGATACGCAGTATTTT. Translation gives CASREGLRQSTDTQYF.

The sample holds many counts of this clonotype. The chain is built from TRBV4-1 and TRBJ1-4; D call uncertain. The germline V and J ends were trimmed by 1 base and 0 bases, with 6 bases remaining between them. The CDR3 is 15 amino acids. Germline V lookup: CDR1 MGHRA, CDR2 YSYEKL. Written as DNA, the CDR3 is TGCGCCAGCAGCCAAGCGGCGACAACTAATGAAAAACTGTTTTTT. This encodes CASSQAATTNEKLFF.

This clonotype came up a few times. This chain links TRBV28 with TRBJ2-5, with 7 bases identical to TRBD2. The CDR3 covers 15 residues. Trimming cost V 2 bases and J 1 base; bases outside gene matches: 4. In germline, CDR1 is MDHEN, CDR2 SYDVKM. This CDR3 reads CASSLGGVAQETQYF. In DNA form, the CDR3 reads TGTGCCAGCAGTTTAGGGGGGGTTGCCCAAGAGACCCAGTACTTC.